Described below is a single T cell receptor beta chain sequence and its context. The target antigen is unknown. Germline-derived CDR1 and CDR2 are SNHLY and FYNNEI. Trimming shortened V by 6 bases and J by 3 bases, and 15 bases separated the two germline ends. This CDR3 has 14 residues. The sample is drawn from a study of cytomegalovirus exposure and HLA in healthy donors. Study-wide results and caveats: Per a later analysis, HLA-associated TCR beta chains showed more clonal expansion than other, equally common TCR beta chains. In all likelihood, a cluster of highly shared sequence variants was a sequencing artifact.

In the PCR, 60 Vbeta and 13 Jbeta primers were used. Libraries were prepared by immunoSEQ multiplex PCR; TCRdb keeps only in-frame clonotypes and omits some of them. Of 120,000 to 150,000 clones listed, approximately 79% were seen once; the top ten hold 1.2%. Input material: PBMCs. The rearrangement uses TRBV2 and TRBJ2-7, with D possibly TRBD2 on 6 matching bases. The sequence was collected from a female donor in good health and CMV-seronegative. DNA for the CDR3: TGTGCCAGCAGGACGCCAGGGCGGGACTACGAGCAGTACTTC. Translated: CASRTPGRDYEQYF.